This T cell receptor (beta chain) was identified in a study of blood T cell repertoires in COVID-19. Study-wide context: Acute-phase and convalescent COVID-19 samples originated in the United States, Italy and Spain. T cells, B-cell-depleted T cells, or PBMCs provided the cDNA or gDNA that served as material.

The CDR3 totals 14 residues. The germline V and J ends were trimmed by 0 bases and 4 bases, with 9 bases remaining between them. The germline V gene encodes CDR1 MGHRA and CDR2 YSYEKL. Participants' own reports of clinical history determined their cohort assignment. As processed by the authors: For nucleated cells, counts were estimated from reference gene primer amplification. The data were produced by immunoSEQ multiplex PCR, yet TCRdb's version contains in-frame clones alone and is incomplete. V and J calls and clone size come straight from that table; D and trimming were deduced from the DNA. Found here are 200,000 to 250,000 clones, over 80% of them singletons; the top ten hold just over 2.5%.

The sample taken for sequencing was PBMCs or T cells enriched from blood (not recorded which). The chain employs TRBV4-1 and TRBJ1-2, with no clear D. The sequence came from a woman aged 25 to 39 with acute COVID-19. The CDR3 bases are TGCGCCAGCAGCCAAGACCTCGGTAGCTATGGCTACACCTTC. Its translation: CASSQDLGSYGYTF.